The 23 T cell receptor beta chains below were found in one sample sequenced in a study of blood T cells in healthy people across ages. Primers used in a second PCR of roughly 6 to 11 cycles were a sample-barcoded 5' primer and a J-beta primer mix. TCRdb redid the calling of the 5' RACE reads with MiXCR, one entry per CDR3 protein. Altogether 1.5 million to 2 million distinct CDR3 sequences are present, less than 50% being singletons, with the ten largest covering roughly 2.1%. Sequenced material: blood. The receptors were gathered from a woman aged 40 to 49 in good health.

This rearrangement joins TRBV6-1 to TRBJ2-7; D is perhaps TRBD2 (5 bases). This CDR3 is 14 amino acids long. The V gene's germline CDR1 is MNHNS and CDR2 SASEGT. Trimming stripped 3 bases from V and 3 bases from J, with 12 bases between. CDR3 in DNA: TGTGCCAGCAGTGAGGCGGGCAGGTTCTACGAGCAGTACTTC. Its translation: CASSEAGRFYEQYF.

The chain has TRBV6-5 and TRBJ2-6; 8 nucleotides line up with TRBD1. Losses at the gene ends were 4 bases for V and 7 bases for J; bases not matched to a gene: 6. This CDR3 is built from 15 residues. Germline CDR1 and CDR2: MNHEY and SVGAGI. The DNA for the CDR3 is TGTGCCAGCAGTTCTAGGACAGGGAGAGCCAACGTCCTGACTTTC. Its protein product is CASSSRTGRANVLTF.

The chain couples TRBV11-2 to TRBJ1-4; 10 bases map to TRBD1. The germline V gene has CDR1 SGHAT and CDR2 FQNNGV. The J segment lost 8 bases and the V segment lost 6 bases, leaving 9 bases of the junction unmatched. CDR3 length equals 15 residues. The CDR3 DNA reads TGTGCCAGCAGTTCCACCGGGACAGGGGTCGAAAAACTGTTTTTT. It yields the protein CASSSTGTGVEKLFF. Combining the CDR3 with reference TRBV11-2 and TRBJ1-4 gives the whole variable domain EAGVAQSPRYKIIEKRQSVAFWCNPISGHATLYWYQQILGQGPKLLIQFQNNGVVDDSQLPKDRFSAERLKGVDSTLKIQPAKLEDSAVYLCASSSTGTGVEKLFFGSGTQLSVL.

V is TRBV4-1 and J is TRBJ1-5; D unclear. The CDR3 spans 12 residues. CDR1 and CDR2 from the germline V gene are MGHRA and YSYEKL. V lost 3 bases and J lost 9, with 9 bases in between. This CDR3 is CASSHGEGPQHF. For the CDR3, the DNA is TGCGCCAGCAGCCACGGAGAGGGGCCCCAGCATTTT.

This clonotype was counted between two and nine times. This sequence joins TRBV12-3 or TRBV12-4 and TRBJ2-5; 8 bases are a match to TRBD1. With V trimmed by 5 bases and J by 1 base, 6 bases remained unmatched. This CDR3 has 15 residues. The CDR3: CASSADRGLQETQYF. The CDR3 DNA reads TGTGCCAGCAGTGCAGACAGGGGCCTCCAAGAGACCCAGTACTTC.

This clonotype occurred a few times. This chain uses TRBV5-6 with TRBJ2-1; D unresolved. This CDR3 has 14 amino acids. The V and J ends lost 4 bases and 4 bases respectively, with 12 bases between them. The germline V gene has CDR1 SGHDT and CDR2 YYEEEE. CDR3 in DNA: TGTGCCAGCAGCGGGCCCGGACGGTACAATGAGCAGTTCTTC. Translated, it gives CASSGPGRYNEQFF.

This clonotype was detected a few times. V usage is TRBV7-2 and J usage is TRBJ2-5; D gene unclear. This CDR3 has 15 residues. The germline V and J ends were trimmed by 1 base and 3 bases, with 12 bases remaining between them. Looked up from germline, CDR1 is SGHTA and CDR2 is FQGNSA. CDR3 bases: TGTGCCAGCAGCTTAGTGTGGGGTGGAAAAGAGACCCAGTACTTC. Translated, it gives CASSLVWGGKETQYF.

The rearrangement joins TRBV5-5 to TRBJ2-7; D perhaps matches TRBD1 (5 bases). Germline CDR1 is SGHKS and CDR2 is YYEKEE (reference sequence). The length of the CDR3 is 13 residues. V gave up 4 bases and J gave up 5 bases, with 13 bases separating them. In DNA form, the CDR3 reads TGTGCCAGCAGCCAATCCAGGGTCGACGAGCAGTACTTC. Residues: CASSQSRVDEQYF.

This sequence joins TRBV15 and TRBJ1-5; 8 positions match TRBD1. The CDR3 runs 15 residues. J gave up 4 bases and V 5 bases, and 7 bases lay outside the gene matches. Germline CDR1 LNHNV, CDR2 YYDKDF (reference sequence). CDR3: CATSPDRGRNQPQHF. The CDR3 DNA is TGTGCCACCAGCCCTGACAGGGGTCGGAATCAGCCCCAGCATTTT.

The gene calls are TRBV27 and TRBJ2-1; D is unresolved. Germline V CDR1 and CDR2: MNHEY, SMNVEV (reference sequence). Trimming left V 5 bases short and J 6 bases short, with 20 bases between. There are 16 residues in the CDR3. The CDR3 DNA sequence: TGTGCCAGCAGTCCCGGGCGACGGCAAGGACGCAATGAGCAGTTCTTC. Translated, it gives CASSPGRRQGRNEQFF.

V and J are TRBV28 and TRBJ2-3; unclear D gene. The germline V gene encodes CDR1 MDHEN and CDR2 SYDVKM. The CDR3 has 12 amino acids. CDR3 coding DNA: TGTGCTACCTCGGTCAGCACAGATACGCAGTATTTT. The encoded protein is CATSVSTDTQYF. The full variable domain, with the rest looked up from reference TRBV28 and TRBJ2-3, is DVKVTQSSRYLVKRTGEKVFLECVQDMDHENMFWYRQDPGLGLRLIYFSYDVKMKEKGDIPEGYSVSREKKERFSLILESASTNQTSMYLCATSVSTDTQYFGPGTRLTVL.

This clonotype showed up just a few times. The junction does not match germline at one end; this may be a read error. The chain combines TRBV27 with TRBJ2-5; D possibly corresponds to TRBD1 (6 bases). This CDR3 has 13 amino acids. CDR1 MNHEY and CDR2 SMNVEV come from the germline V gene (reference sequence). CDR3: CASSRDTQEAQYF. CDR3 DNA sequence: TGTGCCAGCAGTCGGGACACCCAAGAGGCCCAGTACTTC.

As to this clonotype: Sequence at one end of the junction differs from germline and may be a read error. The rearrangement uses TRBV15 and TRBJ2-5; either TRBD1 or TRBD2 may supply D (5 bases each). From germline, CDR1 is LNHNV and CDR2 YYDKDF (reference sequence). This CDR3 contains 13 residues. The CDR3 DNA reads TGTGCCGCCAGCAGAGGGGATTGGGAGACCCAGTACTTC. Amino acid sequence: CAASRGDWETQYF.

The chain carries TRBV25-1 and TRBJ1-2; D might be TRBD1 (6 bases). Germline lookup yields CDR1 MGHDK and CDR2 SYGVNS. The CDR3 totals 15 residues. V lost 2 bases to trimming and J lost 4 bases, with 14 bases between them. The CDR3 sequence: CASSEPERGAYGYTF. The CDR3 DNA sequence: TGTGCCAGCAGTGAACCGGAGAGGGGGGCCTATGGCTACACCTTC.

This clonotype has a handful of counts. V and J are TRBV7-2 and TRBJ2-1; maybe TRBD2 (5 bases). Germline V gene data show CDR1 as SGHTA and CDR2 as FQGNSA. Trimming removed 1 base at V and 3 bases at J, with 10 bases between. CDR3 size: 15 residues. Here the CDR3 reads CASSLDGVLYNEQFF. In DNA form, the CDR3 reads TGTGCCAGCAGCTTAGACGGGGTACTCTACAATGAGCAGTTCTTC.

This chain uses TRBV6-5 with TRBJ2-1; 14 bases agree with TRBD2. Per germline, CDR1 MNHEY and CDR2 SVGAGI. CDR3 length equals 15 residues. After removal of 7 bases from V and 6 bases from J, the junction contained 5 bases not matched to a gene. The CDR3 bases are TGTGCCAGCACTAAGACTAGCGGGGGGGCCAATGAGCAGTTCTTC. As protein: CASTKTSGGANEQFF.

About this clonotype: Its ends do not fully match the called genes, so a read error is possible. The rearrangement links TRBV18 to TRBJ2-5; D uncertain. Germline lookup yields CDR1 KGHSH and CDR2 LQKENI. There are 13 residues in the CDR3. The CDR3 region has the DNA TGTGCCTGCTCACTGGACGAACTGGAGACCCAGTACTTC. It specifies CACSLDELETQYF. Combining the CDR3 with reference TRBV18 and TRBJ2-5 gives the whole variable domain NAGVMQNPRHLVRRRGQEARLRCSPMKGHSHVYWYRQLPEEGLKFMVYLQKENIIDESGMPKERFSAEFPKEGPSILRIQQVVRGDSAAYFCACSLDELETQYFGPGTRLLVL.

As to this clonotype: At one boundary the junction diverges from the germline segment, which might be a read error. The gene calls are TRBV12-3 or TRBV12-4 and TRBJ1-5; D remains unclear. CDR3 length: 18 residues. CDR3 in DNA: TGTGCCAGCAGCTTAGACGATGGCAGGATCCATAGCAATCAGCCCCAGCATTTT. It is translated as CASSLDDGRIHSNQPQHF.

The chain couples TRBV10-1 to TRBJ2-1, with 8 bases matching TRBD1. The CDR3 runs to 15 residues. V shed 9 bases, J shed 6 bases, and the junction held 13 bases outside the gene matches. The germline CDR1 and CDR2 sequences are WNHNN and SYGVQD (reference sequence). The CDR3 reads CARIGTGQGPNEQFF. The CDR3 DNA is TGCGCCAGGATAGGGACCGGACAGGGACCCAATGAGCAGTTCTTC.

This clonotype appeared many times. One end of the junction does not line up with germline, which may come from a read error. The V and J genes are TRBV5-1 and TRBJ2-7; 8 bases align to TRBD1. Germline lookup yields CDR1 SGHRS and CDR2 YFSETQ. The CDR3 has 13 amino acids. CDR3 sequence (DNA): TGTGCCAGCAGCTTCGGACAGGGCAACGAGCAGTACTTC. The encoded protein is CASSFGQGNEQYF.

There are a few counts of this clonotype. The chain recombines TRBV14 with TRBJ1-4; D is ambiguous. This CDR3 is 14 amino acids long. The germline gives CDR1 SGHDN, CDR2 FVKESK. V dropped 1 base and J dropped 5 bases, with 8 bases sitting between them. DNA of the CDR3: TGTGCCAGCAGCCAAGGAGGGCTAAATGAAAAACTGTTTTTT. Protein sequence: CASSQGGLNEKLFF.

This chain links TRBV2 with TRBJ2-4; 7 positions agree with TRBD1. The J call could be wrong; TRBJ2-7 is a better fit for the DNA end. The CDR3 is made up of 13 amino acids. Per the germline V gene, CDR1 is SNHLY and CDR2 is FYNNEI. CDR3 in DNA: TGTGCCAGCAGTGTAGCCAGGGGGTCCGAGCAGTACTTC. As protein: CASSVARGSEQYF.

This clonotype occurred a few times. The CDR3 reads CASSLAVGATYEQYF. The CDR3 nucleotides read TGCGCCAGCAGCTTGGCAGTTGGGGCTACCTACGAGCAGTACTTC. V usage is TRBV5-1 and J usage is TRBJ2-7; a possible D gene is TRBD1 (5 bases). Trimming left V 0 bases short and J 2 bases short, with 12 bases between. Germline-derived CDR1 and CDR2 are SGHRS and YFSETQ. The CDR3 sequence is 15 residues long.